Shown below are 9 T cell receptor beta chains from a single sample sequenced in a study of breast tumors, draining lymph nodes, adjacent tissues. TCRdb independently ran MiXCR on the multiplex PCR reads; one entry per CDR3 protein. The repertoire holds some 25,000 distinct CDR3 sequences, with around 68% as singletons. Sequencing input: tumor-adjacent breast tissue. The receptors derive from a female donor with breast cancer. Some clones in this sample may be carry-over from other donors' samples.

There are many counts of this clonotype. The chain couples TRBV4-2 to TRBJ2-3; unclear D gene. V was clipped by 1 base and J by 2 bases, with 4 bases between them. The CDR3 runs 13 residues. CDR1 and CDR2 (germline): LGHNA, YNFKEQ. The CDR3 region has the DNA TGTGCCAGCAGCCAAGTGAACACAGATACGCAGTATTTT. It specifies CASSQVNTDTQYF.

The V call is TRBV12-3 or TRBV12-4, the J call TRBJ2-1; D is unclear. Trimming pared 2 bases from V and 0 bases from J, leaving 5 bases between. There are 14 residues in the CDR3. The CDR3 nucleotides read TGTGCCAGCAGTTTAAGGAGCTCCTACAATGAGCAGTTCTTC. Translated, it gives CASSLRSSYNEQFF.

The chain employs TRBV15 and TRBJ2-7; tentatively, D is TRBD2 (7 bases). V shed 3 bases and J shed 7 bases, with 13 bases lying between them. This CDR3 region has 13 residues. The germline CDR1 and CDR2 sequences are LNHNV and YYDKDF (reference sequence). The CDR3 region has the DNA TGTGCCACCAGCAGGGGGGCGCGGGGGGAGCAGTACTTC. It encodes CATSRGARGEQYF.

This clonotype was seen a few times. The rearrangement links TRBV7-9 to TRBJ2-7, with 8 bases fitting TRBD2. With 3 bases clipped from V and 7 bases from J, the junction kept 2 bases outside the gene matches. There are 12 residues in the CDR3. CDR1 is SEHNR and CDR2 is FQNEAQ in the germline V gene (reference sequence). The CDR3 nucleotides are TGTGCCAGCAGCTTTACTAGCGGTGAGCAGTACTTC. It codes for CASSFTSGEQYF.

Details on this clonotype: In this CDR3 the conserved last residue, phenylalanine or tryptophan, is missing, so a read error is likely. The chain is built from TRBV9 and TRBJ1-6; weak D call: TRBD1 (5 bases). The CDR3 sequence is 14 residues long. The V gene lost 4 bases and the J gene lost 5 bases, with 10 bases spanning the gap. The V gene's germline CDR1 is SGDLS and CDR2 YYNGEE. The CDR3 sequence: CASSPEGHNSPLHC. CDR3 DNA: TGTGCCAGCAGCCCCGAGGGACATAATTCACCCCTCCACTGT.

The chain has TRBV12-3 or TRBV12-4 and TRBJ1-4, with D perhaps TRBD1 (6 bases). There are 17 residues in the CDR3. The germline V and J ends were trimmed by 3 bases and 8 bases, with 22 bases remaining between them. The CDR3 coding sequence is TGTGCCAGCAGTTTTTCTTTTAATTTGGGGGGCAAAGAAAAACTGTTTTTT. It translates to CASSFSFNLGGKEKLFF.

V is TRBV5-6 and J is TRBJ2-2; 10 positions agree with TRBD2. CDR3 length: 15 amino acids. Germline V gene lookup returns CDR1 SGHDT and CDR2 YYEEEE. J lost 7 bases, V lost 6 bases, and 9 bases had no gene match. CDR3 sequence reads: CASTIRTSGGGELFF. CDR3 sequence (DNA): TGTGCCAGCACCATTCGGACTAGCGGAGGCGGGGAGCTGTTTTTT.

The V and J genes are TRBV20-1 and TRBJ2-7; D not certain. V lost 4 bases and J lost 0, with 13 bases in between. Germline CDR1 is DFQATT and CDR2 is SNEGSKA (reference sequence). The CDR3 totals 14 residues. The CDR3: CSAMDPLNSYEQYF. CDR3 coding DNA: TGCAGTGCTATGGACCCCTTGAACTCCTACGAGCAGTACTTC.

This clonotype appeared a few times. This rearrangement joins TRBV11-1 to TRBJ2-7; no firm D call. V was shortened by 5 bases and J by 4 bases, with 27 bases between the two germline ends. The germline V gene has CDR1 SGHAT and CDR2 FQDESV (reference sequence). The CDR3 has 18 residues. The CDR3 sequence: CASSLEEPHPSRFYEQYF. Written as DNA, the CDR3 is TGTGCCAGCAGCCTCGAGGAACCGCACCCCTCAAGATTTTACGAGCAGTACTTC. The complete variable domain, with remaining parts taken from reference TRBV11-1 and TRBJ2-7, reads EAEVAQSPRYKITEKSQAVAFWCDPISGHATLYWYRQILGQGPELLVQFQDESVVDDSQLPKDRFSAERLKGVDSTLKIQPAELGDSAMYLCASSLEEPHPSRFYEQYFGPGTRLTVT.